This passage covers 13 T cell receptor beta chains from one sample sequenced in a study of blood T cell repertoires in COVID-19. Sequenced by immunoSEQ multiplex PCR; TCRdb stores in-frame clones only, minus some. In the table there are some 130,000 clones, less than 90% of which are singletons. Specimen: PBMCs or T cells enriched from blood (not recorded which). These receptors all stem from a young man who had recovered from COVID-19.

The chain employs TRBV19 and TRBJ1-5, with 7 bases fitting TRBD1. The germline CDR1 and CDR2 sequences are LNHDA and SQIVND (reference sequence). V dropped 7 bases and J dropped 2; count of bases not matched to a gene: 5. The CDR3 has 14 residues. CDR3 amino acids: CASNEQGGNQPQHF. The CDR3, as DNA: TGTGCCAGTAATGAGCAGGGGGGCAATCAGCCCCAGCATTTT.

The CDR3 bases are TGCAGCGTTGAAGATGACCACGGGAGCTCCTACAATGAGCAGTTCTTC. Translation: CSVEDDHGSSYNEQFF. The chain couples TRBV29-1 to TRBJ2-1; tentative D call: TRBD2 (6 bases). V was pared by 0 bases and J by 0 bases, with 12 bases between. Germline CDR1 and CDR2: SQVTM and ANQGSEA. The CDR3 loop spans 16 amino acids.

The chain combines TRBV10-1 with TRBJ2-3; 10 bases are a match to TRBD1. This CDR3 is 15 amino acids long. Trimming cost V 6 bases and J 5 bases; bases outside gene matches: 8. The germline CDR1 and CDR2 sequences are WNHNN and SYGVQD (reference sequence). CDR3 bases: TGCGCCAGCAGCGAACCGGGACAGGGGAGAGATACGCAGTATTTT. It translates to CASSEPGQGRDTQYF.

This clone was observed a few times. The gene calls are TRBV2 and TRBJ2-7; 11 bases are shared with TRBD2. V dropped 6 bases and J dropped 7; count of bases not matched to a gene: 5. This CDR3 is built from 13 residues. Germline V gene data show CDR1 as SNHLY and CDR2 as FYNNEI. DNA of the CDR3: TGTGCCAGCAGCGCCGGGACTAGCGGTGAGCAGTACTTC. Its translation: CASSAGTSGEQYF. The full variable domain, completed using reference TRBV2 and TRBJ2-7, is EPEVTQTPSHQVTQMGQEVILRCVPISNHLYFYWYRQILGQKVEFLVSFYNNEISEKSEIFDDQFSVERPDGSNFTLKIRSTKLEDSAMYFCASSAGTSGEQYFGPGTRLTVT.

This chain uses TRBV6-5 with TRBJ1-4, with D possibly TRBD1 on 5 matching bases. The ends were cut back, 9 bases at V and 8 bases at J, with 19 bases in the middle. This CDR3 contains 14 residues. The germline V gene encodes CDR1 MNHEY and CDR2 SVGAGI. The CDR3 nucleotides read TGTGCCAGTAGATCGGGACTGGCGGGAGAAAAACTGTTTTTT. This codes for CASRSGLAGEKLFF.

V is TRBV18 and J is TRBJ2-5; a possible D gene is TRBD1 (6 bases). With 4 bases removed from V and 3 bases from J, the gap between germline ends came to 12 bases. Germline CDR1 and CDR2: KGHSH and LQKENI. CDR3 length: 14 amino acids. The DNA of the CDR3 is TGTGCCAGCTCACGCCAGCAGGGGAAAGAGACCCAGTACTTC. Protein product: CASSRQQGKETQYF.

The rearrangement links TRBV19 to TRBJ2-4; possible D gene TRBD2, 6 bases. The CDR3 length is 14 residues. The germline CDR1 and CDR2 sequences are LNHDA and SQIVND (reference sequence). Trimming pared 1 base from V and 7 bases from J, leaving 11 bases between. CDR3 DNA: TGTGCCAGTAGTATAGCTTGGGACTTTAACATTCAGTACTTC. Its protein is CASSIAWDFNIQYF.

V is TRBV7-9 and J is TRBJ1-2; TRBD1 matches at 8 bases. The CDR3 has 16 amino acids. Losses at the gene ends were 2 bases for V and 6 bases for J; bases not matched to a gene: 11. CDR1 and CDR2 from the germline V gene are SEHNR and FQNEAQ (reference sequence). This CDR3 is CASSLIGGLTGDGYTF. As DNA, the CDR3 is TGTGCCAGCAGCTTAATAGGGGGGCTGACAGGGGATGGCTACACCTTC.

The V gene is TRBV6-1, the J gene TRBJ1-2; weak D call: TRBD1 (5 bases). Germline lookup yields CDR1 MNHNS and CDR2 SASEGT. The V end lost 3 bases, the J end lost 8 bases, and 10 bases lay between the germline ends. The CDR3 is 12 residues long. CDR3 sequence reads: CASSEGPGGYTF. The DNA for the CDR3 is TGTGCCAGCAGTGAGGGGCCAGGGGGCTACACCTTC.

The chain is built from TRBV19 and TRBJ1-1; 7 bases are a match to TRBD1. The germline CDR1 and CDR2 sequences are LNHDA and SQIVND (reference sequence). This CDR3 contains 13 residues. V shed 9 bases and J 1 base; nucleotides not matched to a gene: 5. The CDR3 loop is CASGTAANTEAFF. For the CDR3, the DNA is TGTGCCAGCGGGACAGCCGCGAACACTGAAGCTTTCTTT.

The CDR3 DNA is TGTGCCAGCAGCCAAGATGGGAGGCTAGGAGGTTCCTACGAGCAGTACTTC. Translating gives CASSQDGRLGGSYEQYF. The chain joins TRBV3-1 (or the pseudogene TRBV3-2) to TRBJ2-7, with D possibly TRBD2 on 6 matching bases. The CDR3 is 17 residues long. Trimming removed 0 bases from V and 1 base from J, with 16 bases in between. Germline CDR1 is LGHDT and CDR2 is YNNKEL (reference sequence).

V gene TRBV5-1 combines with J gene TRBJ1-3; no reliable D call. Germline V gives CDR1 SGHRS, CDR2 YFSETQ. V was clipped by 3 bases and J by 0 bases, with 13 bases between them. The CDR3 is made up of 16 amino acids. The CDR3: CASSSGSGISGNTIYF. DNA for the CDR3: TGCGCCAGCAGCTCGGGTTCGGGAATCTCTGGAAACACCATATATTTT.

V gene TRBV5-1 combines with J gene TRBJ2-5; TRBD1 aligns across 11 bases. This CDR3 spans 15 amino acids. The germline V gene has CDR1 SGHRS and CDR2 YFSETQ. V trimming: 3 bases; J trimming: 4 bases; junction bases outside the gene matches: 5. The CDR3: CASSSDRGPVETQYF. The DNA for the CDR3 is TGCGCCAGCAGCTCGGACAGGGGGCCGGTAGAGACCCAGTACTTC.